These T cell receptor beta chains were read from a single sample in a study of low-dose radiotherapy and immunotherapy resistance in tumors. TCRdb processed the reads anew with MiXCR; each CDR3 protein has one entry. This sample has 65,000 to 90,000 distinct CDR3 sequences, with around 18% found just once. Sequenced here: PBMCs, sampled before treatment. These receptor sequences come from a male donor with prostate cancer. Both conserved end residues are part of each CDR3. A D gene is named only where the DNA matches it firmly. Clone sizes are given selectively: once, few, many, or a class where the clone is expanded.

>TRBJ1-2|few|.|TRBV5-6
TGTGCCAGCAGCGTACCGGGACACAACTATGGCTACACCTTC
CASSVPGHNYGYTF
>TRBJ2-7|many|.|TRBV20-1
TGCAGTGCTTTCGACGCCCAAGACTACGAGCAGTACTTC
CSAFDAQDYEQYF
>TRBJ1-1|many|.|TRBV19
TGTGCCAGTAAGTTTTTTCGGGGGGATCTTGGGAACACTGAAGCTTTCTTT
CASKFFRGDLGNTEAFF
>TRBJ1-5|many|TRBD1|TRBV19
TGTGCCAGTAGTAAGGGACAGGGCGGCAATCAGCCCCAGCATTTT
CASSKGQGGNQPQHF
>TRBJ1-2|many|.|TRBV5-6
TGTGCCAGCAGCCGGGAGTACGGGAAGAACTATGGCTACACCTTC
CASSREYGKNYGYTF
>TRBJ1-2|many|.|TRBV15
TGTGCCACCAGCAGAGAGAGGGGGGACTATGGCTACACCTTC
CATSRERGDYGYTF
>TRBJ1-2|many|.|TRBV7-2
TGTGCCAGCAGCTTAGGGCAGCCTTCGGGCTACACCTTC
CASSLGQPSGYTF
>TRBJ2-3|many|.|TRBV10-3
TGTGCCATCAGTGAGTCGTTAAGCGGGGATACGCAGTATTTT
CAISESLSGDTQYF
>TRBJ1-6|.|TRBD1|TRBV14
TGTGCCAGCAGCCAGCACAGGGGCGGGTCGGCTAATTCACCCCTCCACTTT
CASSQHRGGSANSPLHF
>TRBJ1-5|many|TRBD1|TRBV20-1
TGCAGTGCCGGGACAGGGGGCAATCAGCCCCAGCATTTT
CSAGTGGNQPQHF
>TRBJ1-1|many|.|TRBV7-2
TGTGCCAGCAGCTTAGCTTTCCAGCCTAAAATGAACACTGAAGCTTTCTTT
CASSLAFQPKMNTEAFF
>TRBJ2-2|many|.|TRBV6-5
TGTGCCAGCAGTTACTCAATCGGGGGGAACACCGGGGAGCTGTTTTTT
CASSYSIGGNTGELFF
>TRBJ1-4|many|.|TRBV20-1
TGCAGTGCTAGACCTGTGGGGGGTGCTAATGAAAAACTGTTTTTT
CSARPVGGANEKLFF
>TRBJ2-1|many|TRBD2|TRBV6-4
TGTGCCAGCAGTGACTCGACTAGCAGCTCCTACAATGAGCAGTTCTTC
CASSDSTSSSYNEQFF
>TRBJ1-1|many|.|TRBV28
TGTGCCAGCAGTCCGATAGCCTCCGGAAGATTCAAAGAAATGAACACTGAAGCTTTCTTT
CASSPIASGRFKEMNTEAFF
>TRBJ1-4|many|.|TRBV28
TGTGCCAGCAGTACCCCTACCGGGACTAATGAAAAACTGTTTTTT
CASSTPTGTNEKLFF
>TRBJ1-5|many|.|TRBV6-2/TRBV6-3
TGTGCCAGCAGTGATGAGGGACGGTCCTATAGCAATCAGCCCCAGCATTTT
CASSDEGRSYSNQPQHF
>TRBJ2-5|many|TRBD2|TRBV6-5
TGTGCCAGCACCGCGGGGGGACTAGCGGGCGACCGAGAGACCCAGTACTTC
CASTAGGLAGDRETQYF
>TRBJ1-2|many|.|TRBV11-1
TGTGCCAGCAGCCCCCCGGGGGCCTATGGCTACACCTTC
CASSPPGAYGYTF
>TRBJ1-2|few|.|TRBV2
TGTGCCAAGCTACGGGGCCCCAACTATGGCTACACCTTC
CAKLRGPNYGYTF
>TRBJ2-1|many|.|TRBV21-1
TGTGCCAGCAGCAAAGCGGGACTTCACAATGAGCAGTTCTTC
CASSKAGLHNEQFF
>TRBJ1-2|many|.|TRBV29-1
TGCAGCGTTGGCAGAGACTATGGCTACACCTTC
CSVGRDYGYTF
>TRBJ1-1|many|TRBD1|TRBV28
TGTGCCAGCATCGGGACAGGGTACGGGGACACTGAAGCTTTCTTT
CASIGTGYGDTEAFF
>TRBJ2-1|many|.|TRBV5-1
TGCGCCAGCAGAGGACAGACATACAATGAGCAGTTCTTC
CASRGQTYNEQFF
>TRBJ2-1|.|.|TRBV27
TGTGCCACCAGTTTACAGGAGTCCTACAATGAGCAGTTCTTC
CATSLQESYNEQFF
>TRBJ1-5|.|.|TRBV5-5
TGTGCCAGCAAAGCTATCCGGTTGGATCAGCCCCAGCATTTT
CASKAIRLDQPQHF
>TRBJ2-1|.|TRBD2|TRBV24-1
TGTGCCACCAGTGACTCCCTAGCGGGGTACAATGAGCAGTTCTTC
CATSDSLAGYNEQFF
>TRBJ2-1|many|.|TRBV3-1
TGTGCCAGCAGCCATCATCAGGGCTCCAATGAGCAGTTCTTC
CASSHHQGSNEQFF
>TRBJ2-7|many|.|TRBV19
TGTGCCAGTGCGGACCTTAGCGGTCTCGACGAGCAGTACTTC
CASADLSGLDEQYF
>TRBJ2-7|many|TRBD1|TRBV4-2
TGTGCCAGCAGCCAAGCGCAACAGGGGGGCTACGAGCAGTACTTC
CASSQAQQGGYEQYF
>TRBJ2-3|many|TRBD2|TRBV4-1
TGCGCCAGCAGCCAAGAGCGTGGACTAGCGGGAAATTGGCCCCCCACAGATACGCAGTATTTT
CASSQERGLAGNWPPTDTQYF
>TRBJ2-1|many|.|TRBV7-2
TGTGCCAGCAGCTTTCAGCGTAATGAGCAGTTCTTC
CASSFQRNEQFF
>TRBJ2-1|many|.|TRBV7-8
TGTGCCAGCAGCCAGCGGGTGGGATACAATGAGCAGTTCTTC
CASSQRVGYNEQFF
>TRBJ2-7|many|TRBD2|TRBV28
TGTGCCAGCAGCACGGGTAGCGGGATACCGCACGAGCAGTACTTC
CASSTGSGIPHEQYF
>TRBJ1-3|many|.|TRBV12-3/TRBV12-4
TGTGCCAGCAGTTTCGACAGTGGAAACACCATATATTTT
CASSFDSGNTIYF
>TRBJ2-5|many|TRBD1|TRBV5-6
TGTGCCAGCAGCCGGACCGTCAGGGGGCGTCGAGAGACCCAGTACTTC
CASSRTVRGRRETQYF
>TRBJ1-1|many|.|TRBV5-1
TGCGCCAGCCCTCTTAACCGGGGGCGCATAACTGAAGCTTTCTTT
CASPLNRGRITEAFF
>TRBJ1-2|.|.|TRBV7-2
TGTGCCAGCAGCCCCGGAAATAAGTATGGCTACACCTTC
CASSPGNKYGYTF
>TRBJ1-1|many|.|TRBV20-1
TGCAGTGCTAGACTGCCGGCGTCCCTGGCTTTCTTT
CSARLPASLAFF
>TRBJ2-1|many|TRBD2|TRBV5-1
TGCGCCAGCAGCCCGGGACTAGCGGGAGATGAGCAGTTCTTC
CASSPGLAGDEQFF
>TRBJ2-3|many|TRBD2|TRBV13
TGTGCCAGCAGCTCCCAGACTAGCGGGGGCACAGATACGCAGTATTTT
CASSSQTSGGTDTQYF
>TRBJ1-1|many|.|TRBV5-1
TGCGCCAGCAGCTTGGCCCAGGGCTCCATGAACACTGAAGCTTTCTTT
CASSLAQGSMNTEAFF
>TRBJ2-3|many|TRBD1|TRBV25-1
TGTGCCAGCAGCCACGTCCCGGGACAGGGATTCACGCAGTATTTT
CASSHVPGQGFTQYF
>TRBJ1-2|many|TRBD1|TRBV18
TGTGCCAGCTCACCCCGACAGGGGTTGGACTATGGCTACACCTTC
CASSPRQGLDYGYTF